This T cell receptor beta chain was recorded in a study of cytomegalovirus exposure and HLA in healthy donors. Study-wide findings and caveats: Cytomegalovirus-associated TCR beta chains were listed, numbering 164. Other equally common chains were less clonally expanded than HLA-associated TCR beta chains, a later analysis showed.

This clone has a handful of counts. What it binds is unknown. In the PCR, 60 Vbeta and 13 Jbeta primers were used. Authors' methods: Per a later analysis, the number of unique TCR beta chains was around 80 million, of which 8.5 million to 11 million were shared. Some clones are missing from TCRdb's copy, which holds only in-frame ones; the method was immunoSEQ multiplex PCR. V, J and clone size reflect that table, while D and trimming were determined from the DNA. Of about 270,000 clones in the sample, 86% were seen once. The CDR3 spans 15 residues. The ends lost 4 bases at V and 4 bases at J; junction bases unmatched: 2. The germline V gene encodes CDR1 LNHDA and CDR2 SQIVND (reference sequence).

This clonotype was obtained from a man in his forties in good health and CMV-seropositive. The sequenced material came from PBMCs. V gene TRBV19 combines with J gene TRBJ2-2; 11 bases are a match to TRBD2. The CDR3 DNA sequence: TGTGCCAGTAGTAGACTAGCGGGAAGCACCGGGGAGCTGTTTTTT. It codes for CASSRLAGSTGELFF.